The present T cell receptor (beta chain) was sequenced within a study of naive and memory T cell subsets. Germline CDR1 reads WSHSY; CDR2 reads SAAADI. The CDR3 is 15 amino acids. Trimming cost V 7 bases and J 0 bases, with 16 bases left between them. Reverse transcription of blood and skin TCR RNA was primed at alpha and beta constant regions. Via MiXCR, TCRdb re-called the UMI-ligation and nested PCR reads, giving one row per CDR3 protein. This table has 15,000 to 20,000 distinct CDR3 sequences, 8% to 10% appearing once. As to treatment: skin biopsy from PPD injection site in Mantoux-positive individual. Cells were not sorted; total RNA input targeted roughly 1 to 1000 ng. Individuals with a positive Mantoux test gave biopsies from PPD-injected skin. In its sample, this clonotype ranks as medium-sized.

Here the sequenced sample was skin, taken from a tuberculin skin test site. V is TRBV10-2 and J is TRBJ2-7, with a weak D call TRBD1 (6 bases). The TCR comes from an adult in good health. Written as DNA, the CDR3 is TGCGCCAGCACCTTCGGACAGCTAAGCTCCTACGAGCAGTACTTC. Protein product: CASTFGQLSSYEQYF.